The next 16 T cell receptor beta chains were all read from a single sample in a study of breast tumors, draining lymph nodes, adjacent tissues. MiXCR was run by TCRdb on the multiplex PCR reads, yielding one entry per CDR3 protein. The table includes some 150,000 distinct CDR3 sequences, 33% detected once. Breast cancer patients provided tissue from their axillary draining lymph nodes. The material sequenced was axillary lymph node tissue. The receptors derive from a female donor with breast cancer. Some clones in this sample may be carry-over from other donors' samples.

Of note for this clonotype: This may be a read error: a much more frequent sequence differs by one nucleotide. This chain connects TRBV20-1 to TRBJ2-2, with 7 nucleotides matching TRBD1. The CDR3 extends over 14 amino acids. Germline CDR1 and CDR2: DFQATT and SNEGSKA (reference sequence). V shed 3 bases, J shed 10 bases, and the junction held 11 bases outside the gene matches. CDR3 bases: TGCAGTGCTAGCGACAGGGTTTACGCCGCGGAGCTGTTTTTT. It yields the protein CSASDRVYAAELFF.

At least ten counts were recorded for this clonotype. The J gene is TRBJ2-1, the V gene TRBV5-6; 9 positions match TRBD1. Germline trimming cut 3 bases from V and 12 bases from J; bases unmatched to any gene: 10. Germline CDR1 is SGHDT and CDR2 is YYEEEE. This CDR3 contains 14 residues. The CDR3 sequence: CASSYFGTGYVQFF. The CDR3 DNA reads TGTGCCAGCAGCTACTTCGGGACAGGGTATGTGCAGTTCTTC. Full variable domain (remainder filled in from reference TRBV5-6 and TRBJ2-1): DAGVTQSPTHLIKTRGQQVTLRCSPKSGHDTVSWYQQALGQGPQFIFQYYEEEERQRGNFPDRFSGHQFPNYSSELNVNALLLGDSALYLCASSYFGTGYVQFFGPGTRLTVL.

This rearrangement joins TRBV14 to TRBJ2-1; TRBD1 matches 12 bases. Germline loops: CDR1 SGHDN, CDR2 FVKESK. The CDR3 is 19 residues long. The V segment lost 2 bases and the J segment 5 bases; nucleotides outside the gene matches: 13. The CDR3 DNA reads TGTGCCAGCAGCCAAAGGGACAGGGGGCGAAGTCGTCAGAACAATGAGCAGTTCTTC. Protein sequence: CASSQRDRGRSRQNNEQFF.

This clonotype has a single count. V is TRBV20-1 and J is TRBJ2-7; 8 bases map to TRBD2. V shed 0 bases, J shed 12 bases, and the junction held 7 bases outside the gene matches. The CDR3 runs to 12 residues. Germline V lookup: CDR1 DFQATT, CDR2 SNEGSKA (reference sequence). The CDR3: CSARDHGGGRYF. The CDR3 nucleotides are TGCAGTGCTAGAGATCATGGCGGGGGGAGGTACTTC.

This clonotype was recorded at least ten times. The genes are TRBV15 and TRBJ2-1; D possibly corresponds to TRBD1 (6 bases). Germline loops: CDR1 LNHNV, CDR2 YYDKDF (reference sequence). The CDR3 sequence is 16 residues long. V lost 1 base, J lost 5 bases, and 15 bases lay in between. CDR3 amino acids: CATSRGAGDTDNEQFF. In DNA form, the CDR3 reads TGTGCCACCAGCAGAGGAGCCGGGGACACCGACAATGAGCAGTTCTTC.

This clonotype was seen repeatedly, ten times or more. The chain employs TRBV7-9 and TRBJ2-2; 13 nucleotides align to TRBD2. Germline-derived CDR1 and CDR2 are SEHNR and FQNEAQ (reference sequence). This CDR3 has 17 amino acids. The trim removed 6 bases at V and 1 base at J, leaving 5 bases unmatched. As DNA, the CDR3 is TGTGCCAGCAGTCCCACTAGCGGGAGGGGGAACACCGGGGAGCTGTTTTTT. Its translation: CASSPTSGRGNTGELFF.

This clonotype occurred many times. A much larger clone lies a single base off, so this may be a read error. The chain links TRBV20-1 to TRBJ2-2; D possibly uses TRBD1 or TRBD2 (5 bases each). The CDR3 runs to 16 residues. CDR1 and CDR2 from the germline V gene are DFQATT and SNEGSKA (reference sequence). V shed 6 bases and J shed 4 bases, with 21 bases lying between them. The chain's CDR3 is CSARRLDGTTTGELFF. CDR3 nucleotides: TGCAGTGCCCGACGGTTAGACGGGACGACCACCGGGGAGCTGTTTTTT.

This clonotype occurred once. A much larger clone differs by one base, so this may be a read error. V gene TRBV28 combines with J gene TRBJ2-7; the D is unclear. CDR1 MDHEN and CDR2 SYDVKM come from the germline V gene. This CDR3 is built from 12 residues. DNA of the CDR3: TGTGCCAGCAGTTCCTCCGTATACGAGCAGCACTTC. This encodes CASSSSVYEQHF. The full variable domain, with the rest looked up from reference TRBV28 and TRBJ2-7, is DVKVTQSSRYLVKRTGEKVFLECVQDMDHENMFWYRQDPGLGLRLIYFSYDVKMKEKGDIPEGYSVSREKKERFSLILESASTNQTSMYLCASSSSVYEQHFGPGTRLTVT.

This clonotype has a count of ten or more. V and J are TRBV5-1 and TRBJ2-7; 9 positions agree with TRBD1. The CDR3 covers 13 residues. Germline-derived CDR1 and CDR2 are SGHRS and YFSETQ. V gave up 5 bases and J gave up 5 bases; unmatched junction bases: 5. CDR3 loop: CASSRTGAHEQYF. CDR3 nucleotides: TGCGCCAGCAGTCGGACAGGGGCCCACGAGCAGTACTTC. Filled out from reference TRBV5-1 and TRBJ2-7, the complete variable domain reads KAGVTQTPRYLIKTRGQQVTLSCSPISGHRSVSWYQQTPGQGLQFLFEYFSETQRNKGNFPGRFSGRQFSNSRSEMNVSTLELGDSALYLCASSRTGAHEQYFGPGTRLTVT.

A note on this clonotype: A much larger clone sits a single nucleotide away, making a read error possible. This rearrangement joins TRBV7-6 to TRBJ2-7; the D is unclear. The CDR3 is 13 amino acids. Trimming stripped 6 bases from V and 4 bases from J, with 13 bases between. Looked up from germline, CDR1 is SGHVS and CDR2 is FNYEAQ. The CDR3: CASSPSSPYEQYF. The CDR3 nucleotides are TGTGCCAGCAGTCCGTCCTCTCCTTACGAGCAGTACTTC.

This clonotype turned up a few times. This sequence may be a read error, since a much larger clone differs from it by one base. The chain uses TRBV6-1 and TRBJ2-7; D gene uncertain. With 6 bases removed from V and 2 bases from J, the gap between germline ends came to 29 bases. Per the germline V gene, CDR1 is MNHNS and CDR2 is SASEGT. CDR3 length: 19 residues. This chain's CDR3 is CASRPLFPGQTRSTYEQYF. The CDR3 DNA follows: TGTGCCAGCAGACCCCTCTTCCCAGGCCAAACCCGGAGCACCTACGAGCAGTACTTC.

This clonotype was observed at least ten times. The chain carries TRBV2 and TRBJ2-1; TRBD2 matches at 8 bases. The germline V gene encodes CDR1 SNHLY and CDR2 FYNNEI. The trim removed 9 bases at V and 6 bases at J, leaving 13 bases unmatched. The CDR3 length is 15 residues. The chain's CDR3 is CASHYEPAGVNEQFF. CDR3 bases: TGTGCCAGTCATTACGAGCCAGCGGGAGTCAATGAGCAGTTCTTC.

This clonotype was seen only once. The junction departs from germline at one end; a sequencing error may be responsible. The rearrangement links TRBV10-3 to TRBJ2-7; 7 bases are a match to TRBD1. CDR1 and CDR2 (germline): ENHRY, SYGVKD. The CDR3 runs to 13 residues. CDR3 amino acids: CASSADRPYERYF. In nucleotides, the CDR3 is TGTGCCAGCAGTGCGGACAGGCCCTACGAGCGGTACTTC.

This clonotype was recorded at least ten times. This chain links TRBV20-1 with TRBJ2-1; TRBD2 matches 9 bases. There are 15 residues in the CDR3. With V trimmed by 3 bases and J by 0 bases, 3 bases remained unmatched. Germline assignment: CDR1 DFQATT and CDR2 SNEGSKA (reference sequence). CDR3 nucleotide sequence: TGCAGTGCTAGTCGTAGCGGGAGCTCCTACAATGAGCAGTTCTTC. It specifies CSASRSGSSYNEQFF.

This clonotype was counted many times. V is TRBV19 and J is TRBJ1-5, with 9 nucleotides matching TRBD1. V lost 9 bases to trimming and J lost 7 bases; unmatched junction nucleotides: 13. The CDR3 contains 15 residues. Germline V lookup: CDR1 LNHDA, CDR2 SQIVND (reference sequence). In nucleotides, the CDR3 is TGTGCCAGCAACCGTCCCGGGACAGGGAACCAGCCCCAGCATTTT. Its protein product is CASNRPGTGNQPQHF.

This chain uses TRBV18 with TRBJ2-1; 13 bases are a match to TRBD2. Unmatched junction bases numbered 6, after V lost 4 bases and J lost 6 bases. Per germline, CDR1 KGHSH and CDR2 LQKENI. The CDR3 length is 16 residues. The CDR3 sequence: CASSLELAGGLNEQFF. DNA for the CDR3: TGTGCCAGCTCACTCGAACTAGCGGGGGGGCTCAATGAGCAGTTCTTC. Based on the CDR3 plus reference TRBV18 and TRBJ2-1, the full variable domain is NAGVMQNPRHLVRRRGQEARLRCSPMKGHSHVYWYRQLPEEGLKFMVYLQKENIIDESGMPKERFSAEFPKEGPSILRIQQVVRGDSAAYFCASSLELAGGLNEQFFGPGTRLTVL.